The 17 T cell receptor beta chains below were found in one sample sequenced in a study of shared clonotypes between healthy human individuals (TCRdb year 2020). Receptor libraries were prepared by the immunoSEQ multiplex PCR assay. TCRdb's version of the immuneACCESS table is confined to in-frame rearrangements and falls short of the full clone set. An unresolved V gene accounts for under half of the shortfall where checked; the remainder is of unknown origin. Within this sample are 1.5 million to 2.5 million clones, with about 95% of them counted one time only. The top ten constitute less than 1.5% of the sample. CD8 naive samples consisted of CD45RO-negative cells that were positively selected for CCR7, yielding a CD45RA+CCR7+ population without TemRA cells. Sequencing was done on a sample of naive CD8+ T cells sorted from blood. This specimen's cell subset or site label, interpreted: CD45RA+CCR7+. Receptors were obtained from a man younger than 35 in good health.

Of note for this clone: A junction boundary mismatches the germline segment, possibly from a read error. The J gene is TRBJ1-2, the V gene TRBV2; 9 bases line up with TRBD1. The CDR3 loop spans 14 amino acids. CDR1 and CDR2 (germline): SNHLY, FYNNEI. The CDR3, as DNA: TGTGCCAGCAGTGAAGTAACAGGGGGCGTATCAGAGCATTTC. This sequence encodes CASSEVTGGVSEHF. The entire variable domain, with the rest obtained from reference TRBV2 and TRBJ1-2, is as follows: EPEVTQTPSHQVTQMGQEVILRCVPISNHLYFYWYRQILGQKVEFLVSFYNNEISEKSEIFDDQFSVERPDGSNFTLKIRSTKLEDSAMYFCASSEVTGGVSEHFGSGTRLTVV.

V and J are TRBV9 and TRBJ2-1, with 7 bases that match TRBD2. Trimming removed 3 bases from V and 8 bases from J; junction bases left unmatched: 14. Germline V gives CDR1 SGDLS, CDR2 YYNGEE. The CDR3 consists of 16 residues. The CDR3 sequence is CASSEKTSIFLHEQFF. CDR3 bases: TGTGCCAGCAGCGAGAAGACTAGCATCTTCCTCCATGAGCAGTTCTTC.

About this clone itself: Other DNA sequences in this specimen translate into the identical CDR3. CDR3 sequence (DNA): TGTGCCAGCAGTTTCCGGACGATCTCCTACGAGCAGTACTTC. Amino acids: CASSFRTISYEQYF. The chain employs TRBV28 and TRBJ2-7; D gene ambiguous. V lost 3 bases and J 0 bases, leaving 9 bases between the germline ends. The CDR3 runs 14 residues. The germline gives CDR1 MDHEN, CDR2 SYDVKM.

The chain uses TRBV4-1 and TRBJ2-3; 10 nucleotides agree with TRBD2. Losses at the gene ends were 2 bases for V and 4 bases for J; bases not matched to a gene: 6. Germline V gene lookup returns CDR1 MGHRA and CDR2 YSYEKL. The CDR3 has 16 amino acids. This chain's CDR3 is CASSQLASGSPDTQYF. In nucleotides, the CDR3 is TGCGCCAGCAGCCAACTGGCTAGCGGGAGCCCAGATACGCAGTATTTT.

This rearrangement joins TRBV4-1 to TRBJ1-1, with a weak D call TRBD1 (5 bases). The CDR3 has 15 residues. V was shortened by 3 bases and J by 5 bases, with 16 bases between the two germline ends. Germline-derived CDR1 and CDR2 are MGHRA and YSYEKL. The CDR3 sequence: CASSHRGGGGTEAFF. The DNA for the CDR3 is TGCGCCAGCAGCCATAGAGGCGGGGGAGGAACTGAAGCTTTCTTT.

Of note for this clone: This CDR3 is also generated by other DNA sequences in the sample. The chain links TRBV19 to TRBJ2-7; 9 bases map to TRBD2. CDR3 length: 14 amino acids. Germline V lookup: CDR1 LNHDA, CDR2 SQIVND (reference sequence). Trimming at V came to 5 bases and at J to 2 bases, leaving 4 bases not matched to a gene. In DNA form, the CDR3 reads TGTGCCAGTAGTTCCCTAGCGGGGACCTACGAGCAGTACTTC. Its translation: CASSSLAGTYEQYF.

The chain is built from TRBV7-9 and TRBJ1-1; D gene unclear. CDR3 length: 17 amino acids. Germline CDR1 and CDR2: SEHNR and FQNEAQ (reference sequence). Trimming stripped 5 bases from V and 3 bases from J, with 22 bases between. In DNA, the CDR3 is TGTGCCAGCAGCCAAAGCCGGGGAGAGCCTAAGGACACTGAAGCTTTCTTT. Translating gives CASSQSRGEPKDTEAFF.

The chain uses TRBV27 and TRBJ2-7, with 7 bases matching TRBD2. Germline loops: CDR1 MNHEY, CDR2 SMNVEV (reference sequence). The J segment lost 5 bases and the V segment lost 2 bases, leaving 12 bases of the junction unmatched. This CDR3 is built from 16 residues. The CDR3 nucleotides read TGTGCCAGCAGTTTAACGGTCGGACTAGGAGCTGACGAGCAGTACTTC. Its protein product is CASSLTVGLGADEQYF.

The chain is built from TRBV29-1 and TRBJ2-7; 12 positions agree with TRBD1. The CDR3 length is 14 residues. With 4 bases clipped from V and 3 bases from J, the junction kept 4 bases outside the gene matches. Germline CDR1 SQVTM, CDR2 ANQGSEA. CDR3 in amino acids: CSVAGTGGGYEQYF. The CDR3 DNA reads as TGCAGCGTTGCCGGGACAGGGGGCGGCTACGAGCAGTACTTC.

The rearrangement joins TRBV7-9 to TRBJ2-1; possible D gene TRBD2, 6 bases. Trimming took 3 bases from V and 0 from J, leaving 6 bases between them. The CDR3 has 14 amino acids. The germline V gene has CDR1 SEHNR and CDR2 FQNEAQ (reference sequence). The CDR3 region has the DNA TGTGCCAGCAGCTTGACTAGCTCCTACAATGAGCAGTTCTTC. Encoded protein: CASSLTSSYNEQFF.

The chain is built from TRBV7-8 and TRBJ2-5; TRBD2 aligns across 14 bases. The V and J ends lost 4 bases and 5 bases, in that order; junction bases with no gene match: 9. In germline, CDR1 is SGHVS, CDR2 FQNEAQ. The CDR3 is 17 amino acids. The CDR3 bases are TGTGCCAGCAGCTCCGGACTAGCGGGAGGAGAGATGGAGACCCAGTACTTC. This gives the protein CASSSGLAGGEMETQYF.

The table lists this clone with a count of one. The chain uses TRBV18 and TRBJ2-5; 8 bases map to TRBD2. With V trimmed by 0 bases and J by 3 bases, 3 bases remained unmatched. The CDR3 loop spans 15 amino acids. The germline V gene encodes CDR1 KGHSH and CDR2 LQKENI. CDR3 coding DNA: TGTGCCAGCTCACCACCGGATAGCGGGAAAGAGACCCAGTACTTC. This codes for CASSPPDSGKETQYF.

The chain carries TRBV11-2 and TRBJ2-1, with 13 bases that match TRBD2. Trimming at V came to 4 bases and at J to 5 bases, leaving 8 bases not matched to a gene. The CDR3 is 17 amino acids. CDR1 is SGHAT, CDR2 FQNNGV, per germline. For the CDR3, the DNA is TGTGCCAGCAGCTCGACTAGCGGGGGGCCCTATGACAATGAGCAGTTCTTC. Amino acids: CASSSTSGGPYDNEQFF.

The chain couples TRBV7-6 to TRBJ2-7; unclear D gene. Germline CDR1 SGHVS, CDR2 FNYEAQ. The CDR3 has 13 amino acids. V shed 4 bases and J shed 4 bases, with 11 bases lying between them. In DNA form, the CDR3 reads TGTGCCAGCAGCTCGGGCATCACATACGAGCAGTACTTC. Translated, it gives CASSSGITYEQYF.

This clone was seen only once. The V call is TRBV6-5, the J call TRBJ1-3; the D gene is possibly TRBD1 (6 bases). From germline, CDR1 is MNHEY and CDR2 SVGAGI. The CDR3 extends over 13 amino acids. V was pared by 2 bases and J by 4 bases, with 6 bases between. The CDR3 sequence: CASSYTGGNTIYF. For the CDR3, the DNA is TGTGCCAGCAGTTACACAGGGGGAAACACCATATATTTT.

The V gene is TRBV11-2, the J gene TRBJ2-5; TRBD1 matches 8 bases. V lost 8 bases and J lost 2; bases outside the gene matches: 7. This CDR3 has 14 residues. Germline values: CDR1 SGHAT, CDR2 FQNNGV. In DNA form, the CDR3 reads TGTGCCAGCGATAAACAGGGGGTACAAGAGACCCAGTACTTC. This encodes CASDKQGVQETQYF.

The chain is built from TRBV27 and TRBJ2-1; 12 bases are shared with TRBD2. The CDR3 runs to 18 residues. V was clipped by 2 bases and J by 8 bases; unmatched bases: 13. Germline CDR1 reads MNHEY; CDR2 reads SMNVEV (reference sequence). CDR3 sequence (DNA): TGTGCCAGCAGTTTAGAGGCTAGCGGGGGGGTACGTTGGGATGAGCAGTTCTTC. Amino acid sequence: CASSLEASGGVRWDEQFF.